Listed below are T cell receptor beta chains from one sample, sequenced in a study of blood T cell repertoires in COVID-19. Sequenced by immunoSEQ multiplex PCR; TCRdb stores in-frame clones only, minus some. This sample yields around 280,000 clones, of which about 90% are seen a single time; about 2% belongs to the top ten. Sequencing used peripheral blood. The receptors derive from a woman in her forties or fifties who had recovered from COVID-19. Each CDR3 is given with its conserved first and last residue. Each record gives: J gene, clone size, D gene, V gene, CDR3 protein, CDR3 DNA. The D gene is left open where the match is weak. Not all rows give a size; the values are once, few, many and, for expanded clones, a class.

>TRBJ1-1|NA|NA|TRBV5-6
CASSLGEGEAFF
TGTGCCAGCAGCTTGGGAGAGGGTGAAGCTTTCTTT
>TRBJ1-2|few|NA|TRBV9
CASSVGTNYGYTF
TGTGCCAGCAGCGTCGGTACCAACTATGGCTACACCTTC
>TRBJ2-7|once|TRBD1|TRBV27
CASSLSGDSLGVPFYEQYF
TGTGCCAGCAGTTTATCTGGGGACAGCCTAGGGGTTCCCTTCTACGAGCAGTACTTC
>TRBJ2-2|once|TRBD2|TRBV6-4
CASITGGPTGELFF
TGTGCCAGCATCACGGGAGGGCCGACCGGGGAGCTGTTTTTT
>TRBJ2-3|NA|NA|TRBV6-2/TRBV6-3
CASSYGASSTDTQYF
TGTGCCAGCAGTTACGGAGCCTCGAGCACAGATACGCAGTATTTT
>TRBJ1-6|NA|NA|TRBV2
CASRMDIVSNSPLHF
TGTGCCAGCAGAATGGACATTGTGTCGAATTCACCCCTCCACTTT
>TRBJ1-5|once|NA|TRBV6-2/TRBV6-3
CASSSRPLQGQPQHF
TGTGCCAGCAGTTCCAGACCTTTACAGGGTCAGCCCCAGCATTTT
>TRBJ2-2|NA|NA|TRBV7-2
CASARRGAGNTGELFF
TGTGCCAGCGCGCGTCGTGGGGCAGGGAACACCGGGGAGCTGTTTTTT
>TRBJ1-4|NA|NA|TRBV27
CASSPGTSPNEKLFF
TGTGCCAGCAGTCCTGGGACTTCCCCTAATGAAAAACTGTTTTTT
>TRBJ1-2|NA|NA|TRBV7-2
CASSLRTESYGYTF
TGTGCCAGCAGCTTACGCACAGAGTCATATGGCTACACCTTC
>TRBJ1-2|NA|NA|TRBV6-1
CASSEGPTVYGYTF
TGTGCCAGCAGTGAAGGGCCGACAGTTTATGGCTACACCTTC
>TRBJ1-1|NA|NA|TRBV4-1
CASSRPGSEAFF
TGCGCCAGCAGTCGCCCGGGATCTGAAGCTTTCTTT
>TRBJ2-7|NA|TRBD2|TRBV19
CASSPWTSGSYHEQYF
TGTGCCAGTAGTCCTTGGACTAGCGGGAGTTACCACGAGCAGTACTTC
>TRBJ2-7|NA|TRBD1|TRBV5-1
CASSLDGQGAAYEQYF
TGCGCCAGCAGCTTGGACGGGCAGGGGGCAGCCTACGAGCAGTACTTC
>TRBJ1-4|NA|TRBD1|TRBV7-9
CASNSFRTGDEKLFF
TGTGCCAGCAATTCTTTTCGGACAGGGGATGAAAAACTGTTTTTT
>TRBJ2-7|NA|NA|TRBV11-2
CASSPTRGSYEQYF
TGTGCCAGCAGCCCAACAAGGGGGTCCTACGAGCAGTACTTC
>TRBJ2-2|NA|TRBD2|TRBV5-1
CASSPPGTSDTGELFF
TGCGCCAGCAGCCCCCCCGGGACTAGCGACACCGGGGAGCTGTTTTTT
>TRBJ2-7|NA|NA|TRBV28
CASEKYEQYF
TGTGCCAGCGAGAAGTACGAGCAGTACTTC
>TRBJ1-1|NA|NA|TRBV7-9
CASSLSGGGKEAFF
TGTGCCAGCAGCTTAAGCGGGGGGGGAAAGGAAGCTTTCTTT
>TRBJ2-5|NA|NA|TRBV5-4
CASSLQGQETQYF
TGTGCCAGCAGCTTGCAGGGCCAAGAGACCCAGTACTTC
>TRBJ1-1|few|NA|TRBV9
CASSVGSGAEAFF
TGTGCCAGCAGCGTAGGGTCAGGGGCTGAAGCTTTCTTT
>TRBJ2-2|once|TRBD1|TRBV4-3
CASSQDTGTGVTGELFF
TGCGCCAGCAGCCAAGACACCGGGACAGGGGTCACCGGGGAGCTGTTTTTT
>TRBJ2-5|NA|NA|TRBV6-2/TRBV6-3
CASSGLRYQETQYF
TGTGCCAGCAGTGGACTTCGGTACCAAGAGACCCAGTACTTC
>TRBJ2-7|once|NA|TRBV9
CASSVAGDFYEQYF
TGTGCCAGCAGCGTAGCGGGGGATTTCTACGAGCAGTACTTC
>TRBJ2-5|NA|NA|TRBV27
CASSLSRGETQYF
TGTGCCAGCAGTTTGTCTCGAGGAGAGACCCAGTACTTC
>TRBJ2-7|NA|NA|TRBV7-9
CASSPYSGEGTYEQYF
TGTGCCAGCAGCCCCTATTCAGGGGAAGGGACCTACGAGCAGTACTTC
>TRBJ2-5|NA|TRBD1|TRBV2
CASSGDRVETQYF
TGTGCCAGCAGTGGAGACAGGGTGGAGACCCAGTACTTC
>TRBJ2-3|NA|TRBD2|TRBV7-8
CASSFAGLAGDTQYF
TGTGCCAGCAGCTTTGCGGGACTAGCAGGAGATACGCAGTATTTT
>TRBJ2-3|once|TRBD2|TRBV4-3
CASSQDGTRLDTQYF
TGCGCCAGCAGCCAAGATGGGACTAGGTTAGATACGCAGTATTTT
>TRBJ1-1|NA|NA|TRBV27
CASSFTGNTEAFF
TGTGCCAGCAGTTTTACCGGGAACACTGAAGCTTTCTTT
>TRBJ1-4|once|NA|TRBV5-5
CASSLAAQGLDEKLFF
TGTGCCAGCAGCTTGGCGGCGCAGGGCCTGGATGAAAAACTGTTTTTT
>TRBJ2-7|NA|NA|TRBV5-1
CASSLRGSPSGEQYF
TGCGCCAGCAGCTTGAGGGGATCCCCTTCCGGGGAGCAGTACTTC
>TRBJ1-1|NA|TRBD1|TRBV29-1
CSVVKGANTEAFF
TGCAGCGTTGTTAAGGGGGCAAACACTGAAGCTTTCTTT
>TRBJ2-5|NA|TRBD2|TRBV7-2
CASSPFSGSQETQYF
TGTGCCAGCAGCCCGTTTAGCGGGAGTCAGGAGACCCAGTACTTC
>TRBJ2-7|NA|TRBD1|TRBV30
CAWKQRGPVHEQYF
TGTGCCTGGAAACAAAGGGGGCCAGTCCACGAGCAGTACTTC
>TRBJ1-5|NA|NA|TRBV4-2
CASSQDGVNQPQHF
TGTGCCAGCAGCCAAGACGGGGTCAATCAGCCCCAGCATTTT
>TRBJ2-7|NA|NA|TRBV3-1/TRBV3-2
CASSQDQRVAYEQYF
TGTGCCAGCAGCCAAGATCAGAGGGTAGCCTACGAGCAGTACTTC
>TRBJ2-5|NA|NA|TRBV5-1
CASSLAGGFQETQYF
TGCGCCAGCAGCCTCGCTGGGGGCTTCCAAGAGACCCAGTACTTC
>TRBJ1-1|NA|TRBD1|TRBV7-8
CASSSDRARNTEAFF
TGTGCCAGCAGCTCGGACAGGGCCCGGAACACTGAAGCTTTCTTT
>TRBJ2-7|NA|TRBD2|TRBV7-8
CASSLKRGLAVVYEQYF
TGTGCCAGCAGCTTAAAGAGGGGACTAGCGGTCGTCTACGAGCAGTACTTC
>TRBJ1-2|NA|NA|TRBV7-2
CASSRQGHYGYTF
TGTGCCAGCAGCCGTCAGGGCCACTATGGCTACACCTTC
>TRBJ1-2|NA|TRBD1|TRBV7-9
CASSLGVSGGIYGYTF
TGTGCCAGCAGCTTAGGGGTCTCAGGGGGGATTTATGGCTACACCTTC
>TRBJ2-7|NA|NA|TRBV2
CASSGALGGFEQYF
TGTGCCAGCAGTGGAGCGCTCGGGGGTTTCGAGCAGTACTTC
>TRBJ1-2|few|NA|TRBV5-4
CASSPTGVGLTTNYGYTF
TGTGCCAGCAGTCCCACGGGTGTAGGTCTTACCACAAACTATGGCTACACCTTC
>TRBJ1-5|NA|NA|TRBV7-8
CASSIGLFGSQPQHF
TGTGCCAGCAGCATAGGGCTCTTTGGGAGTCAGCCCCAGCATTTT
>TRBJ2-1|NA|TRBD1|TRBV19
CASRNRDRGRVNEQFF
TGTGCCAGTAGAAACCGCGACAGGGGGCGCGTAAATGAGCAGTTCTTC
>TRBJ1-1|many|NA|TRBV6-5
CASTQQIQNTEAFF
TGTGCCAGCACCCAACAGATACAGAACACTGAAGCTTTCTTT
>TRBJ1-2|NA|TRBD1|TRBV5-4
CASRQGIGNGYTF
TGTGCCAGCCGACAGGGGATCGGAAATGGCTACACCTTC
>TRBJ2-1|NA|TRBD2|TRBV6-2/TRBV6-3
CASSQLAGVNNEQFF
TGTGCCAGCAGTCAACTAGCGGGGGTTAACAATGAGCAGTTCTTC
>TRBJ1-2|NA|NA|TRBV5-1
CASSLGLYGYTF
TGCGCCAGCAGCTTGGGTCTCTATGGCTACACCTTC